These 30 T cell receptor beta chains share one sample of origin, sequenced in a study of blood T cell repertoires in COVID-19. Only in-frame clones appear in the TCRdb table, and some are missing; sequencing was by immunoSEQ multiplex PCR. Of a few hundred thousand clones in the sample, roughly 90% are singletons; the top ten hold roughly a tenth. Sequencing input: PBMCs or T cells enriched from blood (not recorded which). The receptors originated from a woman aged 40 to 49 who had recovered from COVID-19.

The chain recombines TRBV28 with TRBJ1-1; maybe TRBD1 (5 bases). V lost 5 bases to trimming and J lost 5 bases, with 15 bases between them. Germline assignment: CDR1 MDHEN and CDR2 SYDVKM. This CDR3 is built from 14 residues. The CDR3 is CASSPKWGGTEAFF. CDR3 DNA sequence: TGTGCCAGCAGTCCTAAGTGGGGGGGGACTGAAGCTTTCTTT.

This rearrangement joins TRBV2 to TRBJ1-5; a possible D gene is TRBD1 (5 bases). V gave up 6 bases and J gave up 6 bases, with 15 bases separating them. The CDR3 totals 14 residues. Germline assignment: CDR1 SNHLY and CDR2 FYNNEI. The CDR3 region is CASRTDGLLQPQHF. Written as DNA, the CDR3 is TGTGCCAGCAGGACAGACGGACTACTTCAGCCCCAGCATTTT.

The chain links TRBV5-6 to TRBJ2-7; D is perhaps TRBD1 (6 bases). Germline V gene sequence: CDR1 SGHDT, CDR2 YYEEEE. CDR3 length equals 13 residues. V lost 2 bases to trimming and J lost 3 bases, with 9 bases between them. The CDR3 loop reads CASSLQGYYEQYF. DNA for the CDR3: TGTGCCAGCAGCTTACAGGGCTACTACGAGCAGTACTTC.

The chain employs TRBV9 and TRBJ2-2; maybe TRBD2 (6 bases). Trimming removed 0 bases from V and 6 bases from J, with 15 bases in between. CDR3 length: 16 residues. CDR1 SGDLS and CDR2 YYNGEE come from the germline V gene. The CDR3 DNA sequence: TGTGCCAGCAGCGTAGGACTAACGGGAGTTGCCGGGGAGCTGTTTTTT. Its translation is CASSVGLTGVAGELFF. Combining the CDR3 with reference TRBV9 and TRBJ2-2 gives the whole variable domain DSGVTQTPKHLITATGQRVTLRCSPRSGDLSVYWYQQSLDQGLQFLIQYYNGEERAKGNILERFSAQQFPDLHSELNLSSLELGDSALYFCASSVGLTGVAGELFFGEGSRLTVL.

The chain employs TRBV30 and TRBJ1-2, with 9 bases that match TRBD1. The CDR3 has 14 amino acids. V lost 1 base, J lost 6 bases, and 6 bases stayed unmatched. Per germline, CDR1 GTSNPN and CDR2 SVGIG (reference sequence). CDR3 sequence reads: CAWSAPDRGNGYTF. As DNA, the CDR3 is TGTGCCTGGAGTGCCCCGGACAGGGGAAATGGCTACACCTTC.

This clone was picked up one time. This chain uses TRBV19 with TRBJ1-5, with D possibly TRBD1 on 5 matching bases. This CDR3 spans 13 amino acids. The V gene lost 5 bases and the J gene lost 6 bases, with 11 bases spanning the gap. CDR1 and CDR2 from the germline V gene are LNHDA and SQIVND (reference sequence). The CDR3 DNA follows: TGTGCCAGTAGTTCTTCGGGGGTTCAGCCCCAGCATTTT. Its translation: CASSSSGVQPQHF.

The rearrangement uses TRBV7-6 and TRBJ2-3, with 12 bases aligning to TRBD2. The germline CDR1 and CDR2 sequences are SGHVS and FNYEAQ. V dropped 4 bases and J dropped 0; count of bases not matched to a gene: 5. The CDR3 totals 17 residues. The CDR3 spells CASSSQGTSGSTDTQYF. The CDR3 DNA sequence: TGTGCCAGCAGCTCCCAAGGGACTAGCGGGAGCACAGATACGCAGTATTTT.

The CDR3 sequence is CASSYLPGDTEAFF. The DNA for the CDR3 is TGTGCCAGCAGCTACCTCCCAGGGGACACTGAAGCTTTCTTT. The rearrangement uses TRBV7-2 and TRBJ1-1; D possibly corresponds to TRBD1 (6 bases). The CDR3 contains 14 residues. With 4 bases removed from V and 3 bases from J, the gap between germline ends came to 12 bases. Looked up from germline, CDR1 is SGHTA and CDR2 is FQGNSA.

The gene calls are TRBV7-9 and TRBJ1-5; 8 bases line up with TRBD1. Germline values: CDR1 SEHNR, CDR2 FQNEAQ (reference sequence). V was clipped by 5 bases and J by 6 bases; unmatched bases: 6. The CDR3 runs to 14 residues. The CDR3 coding sequence is TGTGCCAGCAGCCTGGACAGGGAGGTTCAGCCCCAGCATTTT. It yields the protein CASSLDREVQPQHF.

The CDR3 loop reads CASSVGQGEYSPLHF. The CDR3 DNA reads as TGTGCCAGCAGCGTAGGACAGGGGGAGTACTCACCCCTCCACTTT. The chain has TRBV9 and TRBJ1-6; 9 nucleotides align to TRBD1. Germline V gene lookup returns CDR1 SGDLS and CDR2 YYNGEE. The CDR3 contains 15 residues. The V and J ends lost 0 bases and 10 bases, in that order; junction bases with no gene match: 5.

This chain links TRBV19 with TRBJ1-3; D is ambiguous. This CDR3 has 13 residues. The germline V gene has CDR1 LNHDA and CDR2 SQIVND (reference sequence). Trimming shortened V by 7 bases and J by 3 bases, and 10 bases separated the two germline ends. The CDR3 DNA reads TGTGCCAGTACCCCAGGAATTGGAAACACCATATATTTT. Its protein is CASTPGIGNTIYF.

This chain links TRBV5-6 with TRBJ2-1; 8 positions agree with TRBD1. This CDR3 is 17 amino acids long. In germline, CDR1 is SGHDT, CDR2 YYEEEE. V lost 5 bases to trimming and J lost 4 bases; unmatched junction nucleotides: 14. The CDR3 DNA reads TGTGCCAGCAGTACCTACCCCGGGACAGGCCATTACAATGAGCAGTTCTTC. Its protein product is CASSTYPGTGHYNEQFF.

The genes are TRBV27 and TRBJ2-7; D not certain. CDR1 and CDR2 from the germline V gene are MNHEY and SMNVEV (reference sequence). The CDR3 covers 13 residues. V was cut by 3 bases and J by 4 bases, with 10 bases left in between. CDR3 bases: TGTGCCAGCAGTTTGAACAGAAAATACGAGCAGTACTTC. This encodes CASSLNRKYEQYF.

V gene TRBV24-1 combines with J gene TRBJ1-2; 10 bases line up with TRBD1. V was pared by 5 bases and J by 5 bases, with 1 base of the junction left unmatched. There are 13 residues in the CDR3. The germline CDR1 and CDR2 sequences are KGHDR and SFDVKD. CDR3 protein: CATSAGQGYGYTF. The CDR3 nucleotides are TGTGCCACCAGTGCGGGACAGGGGTATGGCTACACCTTC.

The chain couples TRBV9 to TRBJ2-1; TRBD2 aligns across 8 bases. CDR1 is SGDLS, CDR2 YYNGEE, per germline. Unmatched junction bases numbered 12, after V lost 4 bases and J lost 3 bases. The length of the CDR3 is 17 residues. The CDR3 nucleotides read TGTGCCAGCAGCCCGGGGGGAGCGGGAGAATTCTACAATGAGCAGTTCTTC. It encodes CASSPGGAGEFYNEQFF.

The chain recombines TRBV27 with TRBJ1-6; TRBD1 is a possible D gene (6 bases). Trimming took 2 bases from V and 12 from J, leaving 11 bases between them. From germline, CDR1 is MNHEY and CDR2 SMNVEV (reference sequence). There are 13 residues in the CDR3. The CDR3, as DNA: TGTGCCAGCAGTTTAGATCCCAGGGGACCCCTCCACTTT. Residues: CASSLDPRGPLHF.

This clone was seen only once. The chain carries TRBV7-6 and TRBJ2-2; 14 bases agree with TRBD2. Germline loops: CDR1 SGHVS, CDR2 FNYEAQ. The CDR3 sequence is 18 residues long. V lost 5 bases and J lost 1; bases outside the gene matches: 6. The CDR3 nucleotides are TGTGCCAGCAGCCTAGGGACTAGCGGGAGTTGGAACACCGGGGAGCTGTTTTTT. It translates to CASSLGTSGSWNTGELFF.

The V and J genes are TRBV20-1 and TRBJ2-3, with 8 bases identical to TRBD2. Trimming cost V 3 bases and J 1 base; bases outside gene matches: 3. CDR1 and CDR2 (germline): DFQATT, SNEGSKA (reference sequence). The CDR3 is 14 residues long. The chain's CDR3 is CSASSGEGTDTQYF. In DNA form, the CDR3 reads TGCAGTGCTAGTAGCGGGGAGGGCACAGATACGCAGTATTTT.

J is TRBJ2-3 and V is TRBV7-9; 11 nucleotides align to TRBD2. The V gene's germline CDR1 is SEHNR and CDR2 FQNEAQ (reference sequence). Trimming removed 7 bases from V and 2 bases from J; junction bases left unmatched: 11. The CDR3 extends over 17 amino acids. The CDR3 reads CASTLRASGGFTDTQYF. For the CDR3, the DNA is TGTGCCAGCACCCTTAGGGCTAGCGGGGGGTTCACAGATACGCAGTATTTT.

The rearrangement uses TRBV7-2 and TRBJ2-3; D unclear. Deletions cut 5 bases from V and 2 bases from J, with 8 bases between. The germline gives CDR1 SGHTA, CDR2 FQGNSA. The CDR3 spans 13 residues. The DNA of the CDR3 is TGTGCCAGCAGCCCTAAATTCACAGATACGCAGTATTTT. Protein: CASSPKFTDTQYF.

The chain employs TRBV3-1 (or the pseudogene TRBV3-2) and TRBJ2-7, with D uncertain. V lost 2 bases, J lost 3 bases, and 5 bases lay in between. The CDR3 runs to 12 residues. Germline CDR1 reads LGHDT; CDR2 reads YNNKEL (reference sequence). CDR3 coding DNA: TGTGCCAGCAGCCAATTCCTCTACGAGCAGTACTTC. It is translated as CASSQFLYEQYF.

This chain connects TRBV23-1 to TRBJ1-5; 8 bases align to TRBD1. TRBV23-1 is labeled an ORF, and its function is uncertain. The trim removed 6 bases at V and 2 bases at J, leaving 9 bases unmatched. CDR3 size: 16 residues. The CDR3 loop is CASRHKQGEGNQPQHF. In DNA, the CDR3 is TGCGCCAGCAGGCATAAACAGGGGGAAGGCAATCAGCCCCAGCATTTT.

V gene TRBV3-1 (or the pseudogene TRBV3-2) combines with J gene TRBJ1-2; 7 nucleotides match TRBD1. The CDR3 is 14 amino acids. Trimming removed 5 bases from V and 2 bases from J; junction bases left unmatched: 5. CDR1 is LGHDT, CDR2 YNNKEL, per germline (reference sequence). CDR3 in amino acids: CASSDRVENYGYTF. CDR3 nucleotide sequence: TGTGCCAGCAGCGACAGGGTGGAGAACTATGGCTACACCTTC.

V usage is TRBV10-1 and J usage is TRBJ1-1, with TRBD1 matching over 7 bases. The germline gives CDR1 WNHNN, CDR2 SYGVQD (reference sequence). CDR3 length: 13 amino acids. The V and J ends lost 3 bases and 5 bases, in that order; junction bases with no gene match: 3. CDR3 DNA: TGCGCCAGCAGTGAAGGGGGCGGAACTGAAGCTTTCTTT. This gives the protein CASSEGGGTEAFF.

The genes are TRBV11-2 and TRBJ2-1; TRBD2 agrees at 8 bases. Germline CDR1 is SGHAT and CDR2 is FQNNGV. V lost 6 bases, J lost 5 bases, and 15 bases stayed unmatched. The CDR3 has 17 amino acids. As DNA, the CDR3 is TGTGCCAGCAGACTCCCCATGGCGGGAGGAAGGAACAATGAGCAGTTCTTC. This gives the protein CASRLPMAGGRNNEQFF.

The chain links TRBV6-5 to TRBJ2-3; 10 bases are shared with TRBD1. Germline V gene data show CDR1 as MNHEY and CDR2 as SVGAGI. The CDR3 has 16 amino acids. V shed 4 bases, J shed 4 bases, and the junction held 8 bases outside the gene matches. The CDR3 loop is CASSSVRDRGADTQYF. In DNA form, the CDR3 reads TGTGCCAGCAGTTCGGTCCGGGACAGGGGAGCAGATACGCAGTATTTT.

The chain links TRBV7-9 to TRBJ1-1; D call uncertain. The CDR3 covers 13 residues. CDR1 and CDR2 from the germline V gene are SEHNR and FQNEAQ (reference sequence). Trimming shortened V by 5 bases and J by 3 bases, and 10 bases separated the two germline ends. The CDR3 DNA reads TGTGCCAGCAGCGCGGCCCCGGACACTGAAGCTTTCTTT. This codes for CASSAAPDTEAFF.

This chain uses TRBV18 with TRBJ1-1, with a tentative D call TRBD1 (5 bases). With 3 bases removed from V and 5 bases from J, the gap between germline ends came to 13 bases. Per germline, CDR1 KGHSH and CDR2 LQKENI. This CDR3 is 14 amino acids long. CDR3 loop: CASSPPGRGTEAFF. The CDR3 nucleotides read TGTGCCAGCTCACCCCCCGGCCGGGGGACTGAAGCTTTCTTT.

This chain's CDR3 is CASSLVTGTNQPQHF. CDR3 nucleotides: TGTGCCAGCAGTTTAGTGACAGGGACCAATCAGCCCCAGCATTTT. The rearrangement uses TRBV27 and TRBJ1-5, with 7 positions matching TRBD1. V lost 2 bases to trimming and J lost 3 bases; unmatched junction nucleotides: 4. The CDR3 has 15 amino acids. In germline, CDR1 is MNHEY, CDR2 SMNVEV (reference sequence).

The genes are TRBV19 and TRBJ1-4; 8 nucleotides match TRBD1. CDR3 length: 15 residues. Trimming cost V 4 bases and J 8 bases; bases outside gene matches: 9. Per the germline V gene, CDR1 is LNHDA and CDR2 is SQIVND (reference sequence). CDR3 in DNA: TGTGCCAGTAGTAGGCAGACAGGGGTTTTGGAAAAACTGTTTTTT. It codes for CASSRQTGVLEKLFF.